This T cell receptor (beta chain) is from a study of CD8+ T cells in alopecia areata. Study-wide results and caveats: Elevated clonality characterized lesional scalp relative to normal scalp, particularly in alopecia totalis/universalis.

Treatment here: oral pan-JAK inhibitor, 5-10 mg twice daily. Those with alopecia areata gave lesional scalp punch biopsies and peripheral blood. TCR sequencing used cDNA made by reverse transcription of extracted RNA. Assay: immunoSEQ multiplex PCR; the TCRdb copy retains only in-frame clones and omits some. The table lists some 180,000 clones, 40% to 65% of them singletons. Remarks on this clone: Its matching antigen is unknown.

Sequences were derived from CD8+ T cells sorted from blood, sampled around week 54, from a patient treated with tofacitinib. The receptor was derived from a human donor with alopecia areata.

DNA of the CDR3: TGTGCCTGGAGTGTACAGACAGGGCGGGAGCAGTACTTC. Protein sequence: CAWSVQTGREQYF. The chain couples TRBV30 to TRBJ2-7, with TRBD1 identical over 7 bases. The CDR3 has 13 amino acids. Germline V lookup: CDR1 GTSNPN, CDR2 SVGIG (reference sequence). The V gene end was trimmed by 0 bases and the J gene end by 7 bases; junction bases not matched to a gene: 6.